This entry lists 23 T cell receptor beta chains sequenced from one sample in a study of T cell responses to AZD1222 COVID-19 vaccine. Method: immunoSEQ multiplex PCR; TCRdb's copy keeps in-frame clones and lacks some. The table records roughly 85,000 clones, roughly nine tenths of them present only once. Here the sequenced sample was peripheral blood, taken 28 days after the second AZD1222 dose. Receptors originate from an adult who received the AZD1222 COVID-19 vaccine.

In its sample, this clone was seen a few times. The chain combines TRBV24-1 with TRBJ2-5, with D possibly being TRBD2 (6 bases). Deletions cut 4 bases from V and 3 bases from J, with 14 bases between. Germline CDR1 is KGHDR and CDR2 is SFDVKD. The length of the CDR3 is 15 residues. Here the CDR3 reads CATSDGGRGKETQYF. The CDR3 DNA is TGTGCCACCAGTGACGGAGGGCGGGGAAAAGAGACCCAGTACTTC.

The chain uses TRBV4-2 and TRBJ2-2, with 13 bases identical to TRBD2. This CDR3 is 16 amino acids long. CDR1 LGHNA and CDR2 YNFKEQ come from the germline V gene. V lost 5 bases, J lost 3 bases, and 3 bases stayed unmatched. This CDR3 is CASSLGLAGDTGELFF. In DNA form, the CDR3 reads TGTGCCAGCAGCTTAGGACTAGCGGGAGACACCGGGGAGCTGTTTTTT.

The CDR3 DNA sequence: TGTGCCAGCAGCATTCGACAGAACACAGATACGCAGTATTTT. It codes for CASSIRQNTDTQYF. V and J are TRBV9 and TRBJ2-3, with D perhaps matching TRBD1 (5 bases). The CDR3 loop spans 14 amino acids. The V end lost 4 bases, the J end lost 2 bases, and 11 bases lay between the germline ends. Per the germline V gene, CDR1 is SGDLS and CDR2 is YYNGEE.

The J gene is TRBJ1-2, the V gene TRBV29-1; TRBD1 is a possible D gene (6 bases). V lost 3 bases and J 4 bases, leaving 12 bases between the germline ends. Germline lookup yields CDR1 SQVTM and CDR2 ANQGSEA. The CDR3 loop spans 13 amino acids. The CDR3 protein is CSVEQGSGYGYTF. CDR3 nucleotides: TGCAGCGTTGAGCAGGGGTCGGGCTATGGCTACACCTTC.

The V call is TRBV18, the J call TRBJ1-5, with D possibly TRBD1 on 5 matching bases. V lost 2 bases and J lost 9, with 11 bases in between. Germline V gene sequence: CDR1 KGHSH, CDR2 LQKENI. This CDR3 comprises 13 residues. CDR3 sequence: CASSPAQARPQHF. As DNA, the CDR3 is TGTGCCAGCTCACCAGCACAGGCCCGGCCCCAGCATTTT.

This clone was recorded once. This chain uses TRBV18 with TRBJ2-7; 8 positions match TRBD1. Germline CDR1 KGHSH, CDR2 LQKENI. J lost 5 bases, V lost 3 bases, and 6 bases had no gene match. The CDR3 has 14 residues. CDR3 amino acids: CASSPRQGKDEQYF. The DNA of the CDR3 is TGTGCCAGCTCACCGCGACAGGGGAAGGACGAGCAGTACTTC.

The table lists this clone with a few counts. This chain uses TRBV6-1 with TRBJ1-2, with unresolved D. The CDR3 runs to 15 residues. The germline gives CDR1 MNHNS, CDR2 SASEGT. Trimming took 0 bases from V and 2 from J, leaving 10 bases between them. The CDR3, as DNA: TGTGCCAGCAGTGAAGCACTGGCGTCCAACTATGGCTACACCTTC. This translates into CASSEALASNYGYTF.

The chain uses TRBV7-9 and TRBJ2-7, with 10 bases lining up with TRBD2. The CDR3 is made up of 15 amino acids. V lost 0 bases to trimming and J lost 6 bases; unmatched junction nucleotides: 5. Germline CDR1 is SEHNR and CDR2 is FQNEAQ (reference sequence). The CDR3 region has the DNA TGTGCCAGCAGCTTAGCGCTAGCGGGAGTCGGCGAGCAGTACTTC. This translates into CASSLALAGVGEQYF. The full variable domain, in which reference TRBV7-9 and TRBJ2-7 provide the parts outside the CDR3, is DTGVSQNPRHKITKRGQNVTFRCDPISEHNRLYWYRQTLGQGPEFLTYFQNEAQLEKSRLLSDRFSAERPKGSFSTLEIQRTEQGDSAMYLCASSLALAGVGEQYFGPGTRLTVT.

The V and J genes are TRBV28 and TRBJ2-1; D perhaps matches TRBD1 (6 bases). Trimming took 3 bases from V and 7 from J, leaving 10 bases between them. The CDR3 extends over 13 amino acids. The germline CDR1 and CDR2 sequences are MDHEN and SYDVKM. CDR3 nucleotide sequence: TGTGCCAGCAGTTTTATAACAGGGAATGAGCAGTTCTTC. Its protein is CASSFITGNEQFF.

V is TRBV5-1 and J is TRBJ1-5; D is possibly TRBD1 (5 bases). The ends were cut back, 0 bases at V and 5 bases at J, with 6 bases in the middle. This CDR3 has 13 amino acids. In germline, CDR1 is SGHRS, CDR2 YFSETQ. The CDR3 loop reads CASSLAGDQPQHF. The CDR3 nucleotides are TGCGCCAGCAGCTTGGCGGGGGATCAGCCCCAGCATTTT.

The rearrangement uses TRBV11-3 and TRBJ2-1, with D perhaps given as TRBD1 or TRBD2 (5 bases each). V was pared by 4 bases and J by 0 bases, with 22 bases between. The germline CDR1 and CDR2 sequences are SGHNT and YENEEA. The length of the CDR3 is 19 residues. The CDR3 DNA reads TGTGCCAGCAGCTCCTCGTTTATCCGGGGCCCCTACTCCTACAATGAGCAGTTCTTC. This encodes CASSSSFIRGPYSYNEQFF.

Regarding this clone: Other DNA sequences of this sample code for an identical CDR3. The rearrangement uses TRBV11-3 and TRBJ2-2; the D is unclear. The CDR3 runs 12 residues. V was shortened by 3 bases and J by 1 base, with 0 bases between the two germline ends. Per the germline V gene, CDR1 is SGHNT and CDR2 is YENEEA. The CDR3 sequence is CASSLNTGELFF. The CDR3 DNA sequence: TGTGCCAGCAGCTTGAACACCGGGGAGCTGTTTTTT.

This clone has only a few counts. The V gene is TRBV10-3, the J gene TRBJ1-1, with no clear D. CDR1 and CDR2 (germline): ENHRY, SYGVKD. V dropped 4 bases and J dropped 6 bases, with 9 bases sitting between them. This CDR3 contains 12 residues. The CDR3 sequence is CAISVRLSEAFF. The CDR3 DNA follows: TGTGCCATCAGTGTGCGGCTCTCTGAAGCTTTCTTT.

This clone was recorded a few times. The J gene is TRBJ1-1, the V gene TRBV6-1, with a tentative D call TRBD1 (5 bases). Germline loops: CDR1 MNHNS, CDR2 SASEGT. The CDR3 contains 16 residues. The V end was cut by 2 bases, the J end by 3 bases, with 16 bases between. The DNA of the CDR3 is TGTGCCAGCAGTGAATCTTATGGGGACGGGGACACTGAAGCTTTCTTT. Translating gives CASSESYGDGDTEAFF.

This chain uses TRBV19 with TRBJ2-1, with no clear D. CDR3 length: 16 residues. The V and J ends lost 6 bases and 6 bases respectively, with 21 bases between them. Germline V lookup: CDR1 LNHDA, CDR2 SQIVND (reference sequence). The CDR3 reads CASSPINGDGFNEQFF. CDR3 DNA sequence: TGTGCCAGTAGCCCAATCAATGGGGATGGGTTCAATGAGCAGTTCTTC.

In DNA, the CDR3 is TGTGCCAGCAGCGGGGACGTTGCAACTAATGAAAAACTGTTTTTT. Its translation: CASSGDVATNEKLFF. The chain uses TRBV6-5 and TRBJ1-4; D is perhaps TRBD1 (5 bases). Germline V gene lookup returns CDR1 MNHEY and CDR2 SVGAGI. This CDR3 spans 15 amino acids. V was pared by 6 bases and J by 0 bases, with 11 bases between.

The chain couples TRBV30 to TRBJ1-4; possibly TRBD1 for D (6 bases). The CDR3 runs to 15 residues. The V gene lost 5 bases and the J gene lost 8 bases, with 21 bases spanning the gap. Germline values: CDR1 GTSNPN, CDR2 SVGIG (reference sequence). CDR3 sequence reads: CAWGFSDRIGEKLFF. CDR3 bases: TGTGCCTGGGGATTTTCGGACAGAATTGGAGAAAAACTGTTTTTT.

This clone appeared once. The genes are TRBV30 and TRBJ1-5; possibly TRBD1 for D (5 bases). V was clipped by 4 bases and J by 5 bases, with 21 bases between them. Per germline, CDR1 GTSNPN and CDR2 SVGIG (reference sequence). CDR3 length: 16 residues. CDR3 in amino acids: CAWNSGTVSHDQPQHF. As DNA, the CDR3 is TGTGCCTGGAACTCCGGGACCGTATCACATGATCAGCCCCAGCATTTT.

The chain couples TRBV11-3 to TRBJ2-7; D may be TRBD1 (5 bases). V lost 4 bases and J lost 6, with 22 bases in between. This CDR3 region has 16 residues. Germline values: CDR1 SGHNT, CDR2 YENEEA. The DNA of the CDR3 is TGTGCCAGCAGCTCCTTACAGGACATCCTGGGCCTCGAGCAGTACTTC. Its translation: CASSSLQDILGLEQYF.

On this clone itself: Germline is not matched at one junction end, which may reflect a read error. This chain uses TRBV15 with TRBJ2-7, with TRBD1 matching over 8 bases. Germline V lookup: CDR1 LNHNV, CDR2 YYDKDF (reference sequence). The CDR3 runs 13 residues. CDR3 amino acids: CATSSRLIPGQVF. The CDR3 DNA is TGTGCCACCAGCAGCAGACTAATTCCGGGACAGGTCTTC.

CDR3 loop: CATSAPRGADYEQYF. For the CDR3, the DNA is TGTGCCACCAGTGCCCCAAGGGGGGCTGACTACGAGCAGTACTTC. This sequence joins TRBV24-1 and TRBJ2-7; D possibly matches TRBD1 or TRBD2 (6 bases each). CDR3 size: 15 residues. Germline-derived CDR1 and CDR2 are KGHDR and SFDVKD. The V end lost 5 bases, the J end lost 3 bases, and 16 bases lay between the germline ends.

The sample holds one count of this clone. This chain links TRBV7-3 with TRBJ1-2; possible D gene TRBD1, 5 bases. Germline loops: CDR1 SGHTA, CDR2 FQGTGA. The CDR3 totals 13 residues. V lost 5 bases and J 7 bases, leaving 14 bases between the germline ends. The CDR3 bases are TGTGCCAGCAGCCCGTACCGAGGGGCTGGCTACACCTTC. Protein sequence: CASSPYRGAGYTF.

V usage is TRBV6-5 and J usage is TRBJ1-2, with D possibly TRBD1 on 5 matching bases. Per the germline V gene, CDR1 is MNHEY and CDR2 is SVGAGI. CDR3 length: 14 amino acids. V lost 2 bases and J 4 bases, leaving 11 bases between the germline ends. CDR3 amino acids: CASSYAQGSYGYTF. The CDR3 coding sequence is TGTGCCAGCAGTTACGCCCAGGGAAGCTATGGCTACACCTTC.